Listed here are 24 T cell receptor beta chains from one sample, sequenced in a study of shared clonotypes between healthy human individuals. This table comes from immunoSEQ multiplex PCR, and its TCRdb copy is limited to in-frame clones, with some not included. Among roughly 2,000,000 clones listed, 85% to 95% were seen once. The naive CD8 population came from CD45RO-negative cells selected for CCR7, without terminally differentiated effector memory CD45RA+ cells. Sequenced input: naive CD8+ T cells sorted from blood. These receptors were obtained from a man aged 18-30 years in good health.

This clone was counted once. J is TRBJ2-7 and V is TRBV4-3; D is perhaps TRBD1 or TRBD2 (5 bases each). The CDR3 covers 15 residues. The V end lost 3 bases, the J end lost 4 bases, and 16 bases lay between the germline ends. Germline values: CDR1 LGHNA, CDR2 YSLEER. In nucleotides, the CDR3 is TGCGCCAGCAGCCATGATTCCGGGACGGTGTACGAGCAGTACTTC. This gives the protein CASSHDSGTVYEQYF.

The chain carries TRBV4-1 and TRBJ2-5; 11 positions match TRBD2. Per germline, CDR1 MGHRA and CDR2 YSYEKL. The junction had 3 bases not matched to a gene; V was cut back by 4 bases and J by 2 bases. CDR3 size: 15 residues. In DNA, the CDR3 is TGCGCCAGCAGCCGTATAGCGGGAGGGCAAGAGACCCAGTACTTC. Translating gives CASSRIAGGQETQYF.

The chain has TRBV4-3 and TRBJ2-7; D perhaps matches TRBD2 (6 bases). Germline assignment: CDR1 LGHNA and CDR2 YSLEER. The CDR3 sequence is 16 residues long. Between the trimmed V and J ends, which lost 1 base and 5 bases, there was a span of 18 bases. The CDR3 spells CASSQVWAGTGHEQYF. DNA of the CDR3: TGCGCCAGCAGCCAAGTGTGGGCGGGAACAGGTCACGAGCAGTACTTC.

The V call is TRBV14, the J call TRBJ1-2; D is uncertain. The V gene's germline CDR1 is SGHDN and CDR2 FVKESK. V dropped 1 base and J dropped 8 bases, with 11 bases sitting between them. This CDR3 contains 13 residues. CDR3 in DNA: TGTGCCAGCAGCCAAGTTGCTGGGAACGGCTACACCTTC. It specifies CASSQVAGNGYTF.

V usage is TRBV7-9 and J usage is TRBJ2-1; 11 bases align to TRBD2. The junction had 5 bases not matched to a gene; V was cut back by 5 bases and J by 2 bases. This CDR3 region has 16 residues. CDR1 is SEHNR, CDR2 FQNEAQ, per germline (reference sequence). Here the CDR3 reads CASSIPGLAAYNEQFF. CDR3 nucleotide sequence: TGTGCCAGCAGCATTCCGGGACTAGCGGCCTACAATGAGCAGTTCTTC.

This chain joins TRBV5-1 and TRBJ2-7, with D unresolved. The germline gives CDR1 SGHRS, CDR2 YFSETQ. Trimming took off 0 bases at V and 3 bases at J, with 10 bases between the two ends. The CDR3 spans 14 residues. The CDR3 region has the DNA TGCGCCAGCAGCTTGGAAGCAGAGTTCTACGAGCAGTACTTC. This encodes CASSLEAEFYEQYF.

The CDR3: CASSGLVEGRSYNEQFF. CDR3 nucleotides: TGTGCCAGCAGTGGACTAGTGGAGGGTCGATCCTACAATGAGCAGTTCTTC. The chain links TRBV2 to TRBJ2-1, with D perhaps TRBD2 (6 bases). The CDR3 totals 17 residues. Per the germline V gene, CDR1 is SNHLY and CDR2 is FYNNEI. The V end was cut by 4 bases, the J end by 1 base, with 17 bases between.

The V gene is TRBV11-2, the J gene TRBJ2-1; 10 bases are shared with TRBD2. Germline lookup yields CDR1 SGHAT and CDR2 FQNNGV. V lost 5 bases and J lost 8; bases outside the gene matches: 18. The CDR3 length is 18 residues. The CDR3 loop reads CASSPAGSSSGRADEQFF. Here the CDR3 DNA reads TGTGCCAGCAGCCCCGCAGGGAGCAGCAGCGGGAGGGCCGATGAGCAGTTCTTC.

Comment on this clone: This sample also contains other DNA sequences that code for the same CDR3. The CDR3 spells CASSAGTSGGYEQYF. CDR3 nucleotides: TGTGCCAGCAGCGCCGGGACTAGCGGGGGGTACGAGCAGTACTTC. The chain joins TRBV9 to TRBJ2-7; 15 bases fit TRBD2. The CDR3 spans 15 residues. J was trimmed by 4 bases and V by 3 bases; bases with no gene match: 2. Per germline, CDR1 SGDLS and CDR2 YYNGEE.

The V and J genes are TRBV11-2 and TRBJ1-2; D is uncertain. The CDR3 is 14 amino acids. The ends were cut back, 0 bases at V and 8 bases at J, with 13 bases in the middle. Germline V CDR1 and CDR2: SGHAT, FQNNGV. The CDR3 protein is CASSLDAALGGYTF. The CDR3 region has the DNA TGTGCCAGCAGCTTAGATGCAGCACTTGGGGGCTACACCTTC.

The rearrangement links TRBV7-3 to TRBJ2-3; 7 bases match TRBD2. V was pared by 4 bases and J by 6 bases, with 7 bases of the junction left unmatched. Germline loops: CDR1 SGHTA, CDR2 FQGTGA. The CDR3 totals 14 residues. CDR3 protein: CASSYGAGTDTQYF. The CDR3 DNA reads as TGTGCCAGCAGCTACGGAGCGGGGACCGATACGCAGTATTTT.

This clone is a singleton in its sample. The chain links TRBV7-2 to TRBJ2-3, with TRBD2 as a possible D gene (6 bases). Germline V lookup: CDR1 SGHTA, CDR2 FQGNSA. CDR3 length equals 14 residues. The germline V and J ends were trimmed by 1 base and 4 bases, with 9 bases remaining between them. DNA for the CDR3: TGTGCCAGCAGCTTAGGCTGGGAGGCAGATACGCAGTATTTT. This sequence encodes CASSLGWEADTQYF.

The CDR3 DNA reads TGTGCCAGCAGTTTATCTCGGGAGAGCAATCAGCCCCAGCATTTT. Its protein product is CASSLSRESNQPQHF. This chain links TRBV27 with TRBJ1-5; D gene unclear. Germline-derived CDR1 and CDR2 are MNHEY and SMNVEV (reference sequence). V lost 0 bases, J lost 1 base, and 7 bases lay in between. This CDR3 spans 15 amino acids.

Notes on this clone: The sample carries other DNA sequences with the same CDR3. CDR3 amino acids: CASSLGATEQFF. CDR3 sequence (DNA): TGTGCCAGCAGCTTAGGCGCGACTGAGCAGTTCTTC. The chain employs TRBV7-9 and TRBJ2-1; D gene uncertain. This CDR3 has 12 residues. The germline V and J ends were trimmed by 1 base and 9 bases, with 7 bases remaining between them. CDR1 SEHNR and CDR2 FQNEAQ come from the germline V gene (reference sequence).

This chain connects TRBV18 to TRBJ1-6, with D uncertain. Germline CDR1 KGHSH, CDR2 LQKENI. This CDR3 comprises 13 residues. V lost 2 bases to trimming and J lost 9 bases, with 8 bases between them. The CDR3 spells CASSPSVSSPLHF. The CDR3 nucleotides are TGTGCCAGCTCACCAAGCGTGAGTTCACCCCTCCACTTT. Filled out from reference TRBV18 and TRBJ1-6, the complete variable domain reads NAGVMQNPRHLVRRRGQEARLRCSPMKGHSHVYWYRQLPEEGLKFMVYLQKENIIDESGMPKERFSAEFPKEGPSILRIQQVVRGDSAAYFCASSPSVSSPLHFGNGTRLTVT.

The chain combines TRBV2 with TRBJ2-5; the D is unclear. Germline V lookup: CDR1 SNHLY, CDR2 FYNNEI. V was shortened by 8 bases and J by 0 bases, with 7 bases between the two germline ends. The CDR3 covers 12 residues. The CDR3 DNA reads TGTGCCAGCGAACGGGACCAAGAGACCCAGTACTTC. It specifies CASERDQETQYF.

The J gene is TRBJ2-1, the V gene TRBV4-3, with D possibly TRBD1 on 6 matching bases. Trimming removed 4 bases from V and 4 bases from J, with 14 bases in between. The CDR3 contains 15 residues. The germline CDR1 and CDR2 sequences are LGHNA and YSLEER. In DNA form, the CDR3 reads TGCGCCAGCAGCCCAGGGGATTCTCAATACAATGAGCAGTTCTTC. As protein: CASSPGDSQYNEQFF.

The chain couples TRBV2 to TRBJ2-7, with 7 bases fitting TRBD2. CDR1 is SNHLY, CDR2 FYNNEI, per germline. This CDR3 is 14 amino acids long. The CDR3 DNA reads TGTGCGATCGATGGGGGGAGGGCCCCCTACGAGCAGTACTTC. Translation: CAIDGGRAPYEQYF. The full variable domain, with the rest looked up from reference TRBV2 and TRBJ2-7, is EPEVTQTPSHQVTQMGQEVILRCVPISNHLYFYWYRQILGQKVEFLVSFYNNEISEKSEIFDDQFSVERPDGSNFTLKIRSTKLEDSAMYFCAIDGGRAPYEQYFGPGTRLTVT.

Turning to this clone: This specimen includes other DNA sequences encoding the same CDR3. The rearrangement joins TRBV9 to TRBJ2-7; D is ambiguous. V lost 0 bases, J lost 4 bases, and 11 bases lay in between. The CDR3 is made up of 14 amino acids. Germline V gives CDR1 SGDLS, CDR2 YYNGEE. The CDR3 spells CASSVGGSAYEQYF. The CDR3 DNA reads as TGTGCCAGCAGCGTAGGAGGCAGCGCATACGAGCAGTACTTC.

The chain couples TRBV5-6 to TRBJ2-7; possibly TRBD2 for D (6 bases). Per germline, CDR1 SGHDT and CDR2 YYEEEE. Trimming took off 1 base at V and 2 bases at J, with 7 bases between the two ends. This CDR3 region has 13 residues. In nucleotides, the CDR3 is TGTGCCAGCAGCTTGACTAGCCCCTACGAGCAGTACTTC. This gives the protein CASSLTSPYEQYF.

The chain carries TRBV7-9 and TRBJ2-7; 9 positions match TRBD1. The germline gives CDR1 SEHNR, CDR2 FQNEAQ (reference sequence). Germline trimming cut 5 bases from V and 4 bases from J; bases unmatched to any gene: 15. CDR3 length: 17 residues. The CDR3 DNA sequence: TGTGCCAGCAGCCCCCAAAAAGGGGACAGGGTTAATTACGAGCAGTACTTC. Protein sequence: CASSPQKGDRVNYEQYF.

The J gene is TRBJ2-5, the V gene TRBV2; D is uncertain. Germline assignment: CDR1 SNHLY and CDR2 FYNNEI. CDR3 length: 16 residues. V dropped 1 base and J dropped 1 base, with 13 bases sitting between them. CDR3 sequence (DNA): TGTGCCAGCAGTGAAGGAAAGTTTGGGGTCCAAGAGACCCAGTACTTC. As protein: CASSEGKFGVQETQYF.

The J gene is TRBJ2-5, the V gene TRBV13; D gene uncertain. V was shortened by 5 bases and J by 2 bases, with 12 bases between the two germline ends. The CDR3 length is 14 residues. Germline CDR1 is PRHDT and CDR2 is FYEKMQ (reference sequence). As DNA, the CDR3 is TGTGCCAGCAGCCCACCGTCACAGCAAGAGACCCAGTACTTC. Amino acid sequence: CASSPPSQQETQYF. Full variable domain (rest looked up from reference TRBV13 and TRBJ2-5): AAGVIQSPRHLIKEKRETATLKCYPIPRHDTVYWYQQGPGQDPQFLISFYEKMQSDKGSIPDRFSAQQFSDYHSELNMSSLELGDSALYFCASSPPSQQETQYFGPGTRLLVL.

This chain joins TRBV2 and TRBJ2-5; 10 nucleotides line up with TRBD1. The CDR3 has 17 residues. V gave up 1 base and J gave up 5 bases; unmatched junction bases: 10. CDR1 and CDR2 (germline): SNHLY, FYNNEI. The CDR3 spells CASSEGEDDRGRETQYF. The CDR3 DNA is TGTGCCAGCAGTGAAGGGGAAGACGACAGGGGGCGGGAGACCCAGTACTTC.